Listed below are T cell receptor beta chains from one sample, sequenced in a study of blood T cell repertoires in COVID-19. Produced via immunoSEQ multiplex PCR; TCRdb's table is partial and in-frame only. The table lists some 77,000 clones, around four fifths of them singletons. Sequencing was done on a sample of peripheral blood. The receptors originated from a woman aged 60-70 years with acute or convalescent COVID-19. CDR3s include the opening cysteine and the closing phenylalanine or tryptophan. D genes are given only for firm matches. Part of the rows lack a size; the others show once, few, many or a class for expanded clones.

DNA: TGTGCCAGCAGTCCGGCAGGGGGCAGGGGACAGCCCCAGCATTTT
CDR3: CASSPAGGRGQPQHF
size: NA
V: TRBV28
D: TRBD1
J: TRBJ1-5

DNA: TGTGCCTGGAGTGTTGGCATGTCCCCCCGGGGAAATTCACCCCTCCACTTT
CDR3: CAWSVGMSPRGNSPLHF
size: once
V: TRBV30
D: NA
J: TRBJ1-6

DNA: TGCGCCAGCAGTCGGAGGGAGCTGAACACCGGGGAGCTGTTTTTT
CDR3: CASSRRELNTGELFF
size: NA
V: TRBV4-1
D: NA
J: TRBJ2-2

DNA: TGTGCCAGCAGAGCGGGTGGGCGGATTAACTATGGCTACACCTTC
CDR3: CASRAGGRINYGYTF
size: NA
V: TRBV6-5
D: NA
J: TRBJ1-2

DNA: TGTGCCAGCAGCCCATCAGGGAACAATCAGCCCCAGCATTTT
CDR3: CASSPSGNNQPQHF
size: NA
V: TRBV11-2
D: NA
J: TRBJ1-5

DNA: TGTGCCAGCAGCGCCCGGGGGGTGAGCAATCAGCCCCAGCATTTT
CDR3: CASSARGVSNQPQHF
size: NA
V: TRBV9
D: NA
J: TRBJ1-5

DNA: TGCAGCGTTGACAGGGTCCAAGAGACCCAGTACTTC
CDR3: CSVDRVQETQYF
size: NA
V: TRBV29-1
D: NA
J: TRBJ2-5

DNA: TGTGCCAGTAGTTCCCGGGACAGGGGTGGAGACTATGGCTACACCTTC
CDR3: CASSSRDRGGDYGYTF
size: NA
V: TRBV19
D: TRBD1
J: TRBJ1-2

DNA: TGTGCCAGCAGCTTTCTAGTACAGGGGTTCTCCTACGAGCAGTACTTC
CDR3: CASSFLVQGFSYEQYF
size: NA
V: TRBV11-2
D: TRBD1
J: TRBJ2-7

DNA: TGTGCCATAAGCAGGGGTGTGAACACTGAAGCTTTCTTT
CDR3: CAISRGVNTEAFF
size: NA
V: TRBV10-3
D: NA
J: TRBJ1-1

DNA: TGTGCCAGCAGCGACCAGGCGAACTATGGCTACACCTTC
CDR3: CASSDQANYGYTF
size: once
V: TRBV7-2
D: NA
J: TRBJ1-2

DNA: TGTGCCACTGGTATTCGGGGGACTGAAGCTTTCTTT
CDR3: CATGIRGTEAFF
size: NA
V: TRBV19
D: NA
J: TRBJ1-1

DNA: TGTGCCAGCAGCGCCACTAGCGGGAGGGTAAATGAGCAGTTCTTC
CDR3: CASSATSGRVNEQFF
size: once
V: TRBV9
D: TRBD2
J: TRBJ2-1

DNA: TGCGCCAGCAGCCCGGGAGCAGCCTCTGGAAACACCATATATTTT
CDR3: CASSPGAASGNTIYF
size: NA
V: TRBV5-1
D: NA
J: TRBJ1-3

DNA: TGTGCCAGCAGTTTCCCCCGGGGTAGGTCCCAGAACACTGAAGCTTTCTTT
CDR3: CASSFPRGRSQNTEAFF
size: NA
V: TRBV6-2/TRBV6-3
D: NA
J: TRBJ1-1

DNA: TGTGCCAGTTCCCTCGACCGGCGGGGGGGCGCAGATACGCAGTATTTT
CDR3: CASSLDRRGGADTQYF
size: NA
V: TRBV2
D: TRBD2
J: TRBJ2-3

DNA: TGTGCCAGCAGCTTAGGGGGGCAGGGGGCCCCGGAGGACTATGGCTACACCTTC
CDR3: CASSLGGQGAPEDYGYTF
size: NA
V: TRBV7-6
D: TRBD1
J: TRBJ1-2

DNA: TGTGCCATCAGTGATCCCGGCTACAGGGTGACGGGAAACACCATATATTTT
CDR3: CAISDPGYRVTGNTIYF
size: NA
V: TRBV10-3
D: NA
J: TRBJ1-3

DNA: TGTGCCAGCAGCTTTAATAGCGGGAGTGGGAGCTACGAGCAGTACTTC
CDR3: CASSFNSGSGSYEQYF
size: once
V: TRBV7-6
D: TRBD2
J: TRBJ2-7

DNA: TGTGCCAGCAGCTCACGACAGGGTCGAAGCACTGAAGCTTTCTTT
CDR3: CASSSRQGRSTEAFF
size: NA
V: TRBV5-5
D: TRBD1
J: TRBJ1-1

DNA: TGTGCCAGCAGCTTAGTCCCGGTAGCGGGGGGGCCTCGGGATACGCAGTATTTT
CDR3: CASSLVPVAGGPRDTQYF
size: NA
V: TRBV11-2
D: TRBD2
J: TRBJ2-3

DNA: TGTGCCAGCAGTGAACAGGGCTACGAGCAGTACTTC
CDR3: CASSEQGYEQYF
size: once
V: TRBV6-1
D: NA
J: TRBJ2-7

DNA: TGTGCCACCAGCAGAGATCGGGGTCCCAATCAGCCCCAGCATTTT
CDR3: CATSRDRGPNQPQHF
size: few
V: TRBV15
D: NA
J: TRBJ1-5

DNA: TGTGCCAGCAGTGACGGACTAGTTCCCGCAGGGTATTTT
CDR3: CASSDGLVPAGYF
size: NA
V: TRBV6-4
D: TRBD2
J: TRBJ2-3

DNA: TGTGCCAGCAGTTCCCCTAGCGGGGGTGCCTACAATGAGCAGTTCTTC
CDR3: CASSSPSGGAYNEQFF
size: few
V: TRBV28
D: TRBD2
J: TRBJ2-1

DNA: TGTGCCAGCAGTTTACAGGCTAGCGGGGAGACCCAGTACTTC
CDR3: CASSLQASGETQYF
size: few
V: TRBV27
D: TRBD2
J: TRBJ2-5

DNA: TGTGCCAGCAGTTACGTACCGGGACAGGGGGCTTATGGCTACACCTTC
CDR3: CASSYVPGQGAYGYTF
size: NA
V: TRBV6-5
D: TRBD1
J: TRBJ1-2

DNA: TGCGCCAGCAGCTTGAGGATAGCGGGGGGGCGCACCGGGGAGCTGTTTTTT
CDR3: CASSLRIAGGRTGELFF
size: NA
V: TRBV5-1
D: TRBD2
J: TRBJ2-2

DNA: TGTGCCAGCAGTAAGCAGACAGGGGTGAGCTATGGCTACACCTTC
CDR3: CASSKQTGVSYGYTF
size: NA
V: TRBV2
D: TRBD1
J: TRBJ1-2

DNA: TGTGCCAGCAGCTACCCATCGACGGGGGGCTACACCTTC
CDR3: CASSYPSTGGYTF
size: NA
V: TRBV5-6
D: NA
J: TRBJ1-2

DNA: TGCGCCAGCAGGCGGGTCAGGCGTCAGGCAGATACGCAGTATTTT
CDR3: CASRRVRRQADTQYF
size: NA
V: TRBV5-1
D: NA
J: TRBJ2-3

DNA: TGTGCCAGCAGTCACAAGGGACTAGCGGGAGGAATCAATGAGCAGTTCTTC
CDR3: CASSHKGLAGGINEQFF
size: once
V: TRBV6-6
D: TRBD2
J: TRBJ2-1

DNA: TGTGCCAGCAAGACAGGTATAAGATCCTACGAGCAGTACTTC
CDR3: CASKTGIRSYEQYF
size: NA
V: TRBV2
D: NA
J: TRBJ2-7

DNA: TGTGCCAGCAGCCCGGGACTAGGAGTGTACGAGCAGTACTTC
CDR3: CASSPGLGVYEQYF
size: NA
V: TRBV14
D: TRBD2
J: TRBJ2-7

DNA: TGTGCCAGCTCACCAGTTCGACTAGCGGATTACAATGAGCAGTTCTTC
CDR3: CASSPVRLADYNEQFF
size: NA
V: TRBV18
D: TRBD2
J: TRBJ2-1

DNA: TGTGCCAGCAGTCTCGCGTCAGATACGCAGTATTTT
CDR3: CASSLASDTQYF
size: NA
V: TRBV5-4
D: NA
J: TRBJ2-3

DNA: TGTGCCAGCAGGATTCGACTAGCGGGAGATCAAGAGACCCAGTACTTC
CDR3: CASRIRLAGDQETQYF
size: NA
V: TRBV27
D: TRBD2
J: TRBJ2-5

DNA: TGTGCCAGCAGCCATAAACGGGGAAGCTCCTACAATGAGCAGTTCTTC
CDR3: CASSHKRGSSYNEQFF
size: NA
V: TRBV11-2
D: NA
J: TRBJ2-1

DNA: TGTGCCAGCAGCTTTTGGGGGGGTCAGCCCCAGCATTTT
CDR3: CASSFWGGQPQHF
size: once
V: TRBV7-9
D: NA
J: TRBJ1-5

DNA: TGTGCCAGCTGCCGGACAGGGTCTAGCACAGATACGCAGTATTTT
CDR3: CASCRTGSSTDTQYF
size: NA
V: TRBV18
D: TRBD1
J: TRBJ2-3

DNA: TGTGCCAGCAGCTTGCTAGCTGGGTCAGATACGCAGTATTTT
CDR3: CASSLLAGSDTQYF
size: NA
V: TRBV7-2
D: NA
J: TRBJ2-3

DNA: TGTGCCAGCAGTTCCAGGGCCCTTAATGAAAAACTGTTTTTT
CDR3: CASSSRALNEKLFF
size: NA
V: TRBV28
D: NA
J: TRBJ1-4

DNA: TGTGCCAGCAGCCCACAGGGGCAAGAGACCCAGTACTTC
CDR3: CASSPQGQETQYF
size: NA
V: TRBV6-5
D: TRBD1
J: TRBJ2-5

DNA: TGCGCCAGCAGTGAGTCTGGCGTAACAAAAAGAGGTCAGCCCCAGCATTTT
CDR3: CASSESGVTKRGQPQHF
size: NA
V: TRBV10-2
D: NA
J: TRBJ1-5

DNA: TGCGCCAGCAGCCAAGTTCGAACTAGCACCACAGATACGCAGTATTTT
CDR3: CASSQVRTSTTDTQYF
size: NA
V: TRBV4-1
D: NA
J: TRBJ2-3

DNA: TGTGCCAGCTCACCACTATTGACGGACAGGGGAGGGTCTGGGCAGTACTTC
CDR3: CASSPLLTDRGGSGQYF
size: NA
V: TRBV18
D: TRBD1
J: TRBJ2-7

DNA: TGTGCCAGCAGTTCGCAGGGGAACACTGAAGCTTTCTTT
CDR3: CASSSQGNTEAFF
size: few
V: TRBV12-3/TRBV12-4
D: NA
J: TRBJ1-1

DNA: TGTGCCACCAGCAGGACAATCGTCCCTGGAAACACCATATATTTT
CDR3: CATSRTIVPGNTIYF
size: NA
V: TRBV15
D: NA
J: TRBJ1-3

DNA: TGTGCCAGCAGTCGGACCGGGACAGGGAGCCGGAACACTGAAGCTTTCTTT
CDR3: CASSRTGTGSRNTEAFF
size: NA
V: TRBV6-6
D: TRBD1
J: TRBJ1-1

DNA: TGTGCCAGCTCTAGCGGGGGGATGGAGACCCAGTACTTC
CDR3: CASSSGGMETQYF
size: NA
V: TRBV2
D: TRBD2
J: TRBJ2-5

DNA: TGTGCCAGCTCACGACTAGCGGGGTACAATGAGCAGTTCTTC
CDR3: CASSRLAGYNEQFF
size: NA
V: TRBV18
D: TRBD2
J: TRBJ2-1

DNA: TGTGCCAGCAGCGCCACCCTCGTATGGGCCGGGGACACTGAAGCTTTCTTT
CDR3: CASSATLVWAGDTEAFF
size: few
V: TRBV25-1
D: NA
J: TRBJ1-1

DNA: TGTGCCAGCAGTTCATCAGCGGGCTATGGCTACACCTTC
CDR3: CASSSSAGYGYTF
size: few
V: TRBV12-3/TRBV12-4
D: NA
J: TRBJ1-2

DNA: TGCGCCAGCAAAATGGCGGGAGGCTCCTACAATGAGCAGTTCTTC
CDR3: CASKMAGGSYNEQFF
size: NA
V: TRBV5-1
D: TRBD2
J: TRBJ2-1

DNA: TGTGCCAGCCGACTGACAGAGAGCAATCAGCCCCAGCATTTT
CDR3: CASRLTESNQPQHF
size: NA
V: TRBV6-5
D: NA
J: TRBJ1-5

DNA: TGTGCCAGCAGTCTCCGACAGTACTACGAGCAGTACTTC
CDR3: CASSLRQYYEQYF
size: NA
V: TRBV27
D: NA
J: TRBJ2-7

DNA: TGTGCCAGCAGCTTAATATTAAGTAAGGAACTAGCGGGAGTCTTAAGTGAGCAGTTCTTC
CDR3: CASSLILSKELAGVLSEQFF
size: NA
V: TRBV7-3
D: TRBD2
J: TRBJ2-1

DNA: TGTGCCAGCAGCTCAGAACCCCAGGGGCAGCAGTACTTC
CDR3: CASSSEPQGQQYF
size: NA
V: TRBV7-3
D: NA
J: TRBJ2-7

DNA: TGTGCCAGCAGCTTATCAGGGTCGGCAGATACGCAGTATTTT
CDR3: CASSLSGSADTQYF
size: NA
V: TRBV7-3
D: NA
J: TRBJ2-3